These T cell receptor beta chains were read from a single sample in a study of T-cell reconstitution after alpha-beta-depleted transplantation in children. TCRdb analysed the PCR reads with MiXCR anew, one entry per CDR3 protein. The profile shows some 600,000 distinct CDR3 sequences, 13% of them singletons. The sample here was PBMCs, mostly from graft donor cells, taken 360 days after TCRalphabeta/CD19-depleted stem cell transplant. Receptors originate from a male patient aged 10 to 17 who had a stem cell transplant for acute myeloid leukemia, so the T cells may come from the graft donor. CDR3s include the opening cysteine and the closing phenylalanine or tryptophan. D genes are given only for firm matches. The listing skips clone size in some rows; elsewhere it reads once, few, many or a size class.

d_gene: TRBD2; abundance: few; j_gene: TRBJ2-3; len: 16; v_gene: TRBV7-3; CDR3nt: TGTGCCAGCAGCCAGGGACTAGCGGGGGTCACAGATACGCAGTATTTT; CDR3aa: CASSQGLAGVTDTQYF
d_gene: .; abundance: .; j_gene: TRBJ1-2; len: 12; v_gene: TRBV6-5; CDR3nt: TGTGCCACCCAGGGGTGGCAGAATGGCTACACCTTC; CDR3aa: CATQGWQNGYTF
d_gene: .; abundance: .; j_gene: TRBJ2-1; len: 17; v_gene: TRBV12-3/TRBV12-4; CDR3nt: TGTGCCAGCAGTTATACCTTACTCGGTGGATCCTACAATGAGCAGTTCTTC; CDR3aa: CASSYTLLGGSYNEQFF
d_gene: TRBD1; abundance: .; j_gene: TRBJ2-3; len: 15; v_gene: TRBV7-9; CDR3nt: TGTGCCAGCAGCCCGAGGGGACAGGATGCAGATACGCAGTATTTT; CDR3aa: CASSPRGQDADTQYF
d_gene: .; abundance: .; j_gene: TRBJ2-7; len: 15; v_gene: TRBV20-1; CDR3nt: TGCAGTGCTAGAGCACTCACCAAAGGGGTTTACGAGCAGTACTTC; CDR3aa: CSARALTKGVYEQYF
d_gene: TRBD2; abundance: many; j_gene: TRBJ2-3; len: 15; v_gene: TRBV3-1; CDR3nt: TGTGCCAGCAGCCGACTAGCGGGAGGCACAGATACGCAGTATTTT; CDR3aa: CASSRLAGGTDTQYF
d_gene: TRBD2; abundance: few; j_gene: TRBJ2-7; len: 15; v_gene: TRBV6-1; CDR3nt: TGTGCCAGCAGTCGGACTAGCGGGAGGGCAAACGAGCAGTACTTC; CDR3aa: CASSRTSGRANEQYF
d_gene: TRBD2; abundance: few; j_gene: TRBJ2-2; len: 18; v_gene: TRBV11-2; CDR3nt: TGTGCCAGCAGCCCGGGGGTTGTTAGCGGGAGAAACACCGGGGAGCTGTTTTTT; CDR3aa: CASSPGVVSGRNTGELFF
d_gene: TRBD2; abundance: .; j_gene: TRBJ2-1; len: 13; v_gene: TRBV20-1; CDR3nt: TGCAGTGCCCCGACTAGCGGCTACAATGAGCAGTTCTTC; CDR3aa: CSAPTSGYNEQFF
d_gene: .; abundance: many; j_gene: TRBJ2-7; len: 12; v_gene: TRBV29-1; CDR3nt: TGCAGCGTTGAACAGGGCTGGGGAGAGCAGTACTTC; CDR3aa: CSVEQGWGEQYF
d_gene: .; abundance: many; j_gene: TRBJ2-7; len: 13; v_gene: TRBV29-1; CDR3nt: TGCAGCGTTGAAGGCGGAAGTAAGTACGAGCAGTACTTC; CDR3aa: CSVEGGSKYEQYF
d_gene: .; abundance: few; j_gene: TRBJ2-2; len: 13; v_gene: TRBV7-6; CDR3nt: TGTGCCAGCGCCTCGGGAATAGCCGGGGAGCTGTTTTTT; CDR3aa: CASASGIAGELFF
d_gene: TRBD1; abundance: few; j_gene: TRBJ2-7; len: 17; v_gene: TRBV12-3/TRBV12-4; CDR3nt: TGTGCCAGCAGTCCCGGGTTGGGACAGGAGCATTCCTACGAGCAGTACTTC; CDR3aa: CASSPGLGQEHSYEQYF
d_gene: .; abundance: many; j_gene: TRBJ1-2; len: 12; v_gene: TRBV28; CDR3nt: TGTGCCAGCAGTTTATACAGGGACCGGTACACCTTC; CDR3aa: CASSLYRDRYTF
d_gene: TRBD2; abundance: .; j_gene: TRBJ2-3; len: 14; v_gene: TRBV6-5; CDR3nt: TGTGCCAGCAGTTGGACTAGTCACACAGATACGCAGTATTTT; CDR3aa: CASSWTSHTDTQYF
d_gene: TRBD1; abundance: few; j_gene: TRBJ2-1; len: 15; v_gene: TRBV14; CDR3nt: TGTGCCAGCAGCCACCGACAGGGGAATTTCCATGAGCAGTTCTTC; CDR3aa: CASSHRQGNFHEQFF
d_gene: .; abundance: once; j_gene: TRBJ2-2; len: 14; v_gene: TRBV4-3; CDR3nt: TGCGCCAGCAGCCAAGATTGGAGCACCGGGGAGCTGTTTTTT; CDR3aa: CASSQDWSTGELFF
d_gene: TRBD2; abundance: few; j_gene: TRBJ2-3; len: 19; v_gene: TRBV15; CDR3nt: TGTGCCACCAGCAGAGAGGGGGCGGGAGGGCCGGCGGTGGCAGATACGCAGTATTTT; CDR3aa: CATSREGAGGPAVADTQYF
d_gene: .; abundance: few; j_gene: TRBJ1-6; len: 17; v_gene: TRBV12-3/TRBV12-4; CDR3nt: TGTGCCAGCAAATTGTCGAGCGGGGGCTCCTATAATTCACCCCTCCACTTT; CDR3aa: CASKLSSGGSYNSPLHF
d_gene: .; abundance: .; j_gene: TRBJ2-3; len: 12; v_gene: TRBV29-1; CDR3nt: TGCAGCGTTGAAGACGGCGTAGATACGCAGTATTTT; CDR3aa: CSVEDGVDTQYF
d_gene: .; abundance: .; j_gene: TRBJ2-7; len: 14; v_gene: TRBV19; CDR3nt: TGTGCCAGTAGTATCGAAACGGCCACGGGGGAGCAGTACTTC; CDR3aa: CASSIETATGEQYF
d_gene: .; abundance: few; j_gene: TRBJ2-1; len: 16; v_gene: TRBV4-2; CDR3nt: TGTGCCAGCAGCCAAGATACGGGAGAGATGTACAATGAGCAGTTCTTC; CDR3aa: CASSQDTGEMYNEQFF
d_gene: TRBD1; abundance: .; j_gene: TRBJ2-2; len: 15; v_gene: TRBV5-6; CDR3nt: TGTGCCAGCAGCTTAATAGGACAGGGGGCCGGGGAGCTGTTTTTT; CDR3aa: CASSLIGQGAGELFF
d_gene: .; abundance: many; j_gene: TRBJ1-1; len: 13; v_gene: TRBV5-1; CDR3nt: TGCGCCAGCAGCGTCCCGGGGAACACTGAAGCTTTCTTT; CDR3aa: CASSVPGNTEAFF
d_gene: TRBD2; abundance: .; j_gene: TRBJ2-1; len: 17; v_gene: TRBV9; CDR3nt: TGTGCCAGCAGCGTAGTTAATAGCGGGAGATCGGGTAATGAGCAGTTCTTC; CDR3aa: CASSVVNSGRSGNEQFF
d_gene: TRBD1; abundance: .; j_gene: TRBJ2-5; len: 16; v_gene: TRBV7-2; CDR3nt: TGTGCCAGCAGCTTTGACAGGGGACGGGGCCAAGAGACCCAGTACTTC; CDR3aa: CASSFDRGRGQETQYF
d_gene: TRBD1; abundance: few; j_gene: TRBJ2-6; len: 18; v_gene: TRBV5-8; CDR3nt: TGTGCCAGCAGCTCCTTCGGACAGGGCCGATCTGGGGCCAACGTCCTGACTTTC; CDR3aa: CASSSFGQGRSGANVLTF
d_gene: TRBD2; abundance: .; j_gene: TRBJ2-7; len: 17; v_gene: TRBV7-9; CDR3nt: TGTGCCAGCAGTTTCGGGGGACTAGCGCGTTATACCTACGAGCAGTACTTC; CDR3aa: CASSFGGLARYTYEQYF
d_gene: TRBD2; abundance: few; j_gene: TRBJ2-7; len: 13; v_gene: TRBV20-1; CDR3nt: TGCAGTGCTAGACTAGCGGGAGGGCCTGGGCAGTACTTC; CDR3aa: CSARLAGGPGQYF
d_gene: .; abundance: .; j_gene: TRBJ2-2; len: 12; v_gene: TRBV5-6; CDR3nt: TGTGCCAGCAGCTTGGTACAGGGGGAGCTGTTTTTT; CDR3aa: CASSLVQGELFF
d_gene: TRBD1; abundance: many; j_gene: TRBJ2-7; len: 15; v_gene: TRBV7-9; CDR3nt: TGTGCCAGCAGACCGACGGGACAGGGGTACTACGAGCAGTACTTC; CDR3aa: CASRPTGQGYYEQYF
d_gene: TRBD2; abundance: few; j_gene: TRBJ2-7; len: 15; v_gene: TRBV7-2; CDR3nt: TGTGCCAGCAGCTTGGTCACTAGCGGGAAATACGAGCAGTACTTC; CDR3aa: CASSLVTSGKYEQYF
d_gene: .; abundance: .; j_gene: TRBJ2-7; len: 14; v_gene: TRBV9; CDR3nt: TGTGCCAGCAGCGCCTCCGGTGGGATCCACGAGCAGTACTTC; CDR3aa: CASSASGGIHEQYF
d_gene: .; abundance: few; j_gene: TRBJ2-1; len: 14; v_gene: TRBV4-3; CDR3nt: TGCGCCAGCAGCCAAGACCGGACCTACAATGAGCAGTTCTTC; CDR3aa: CASSQDRTYNEQFF
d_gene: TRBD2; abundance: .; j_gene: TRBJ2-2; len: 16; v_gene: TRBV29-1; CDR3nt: TGCAGCGCCCATACTAGCGGGAGTGGGAACACCGGGGAGCTGTTTTTT; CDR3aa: CSAHTSGSGNTGELFF
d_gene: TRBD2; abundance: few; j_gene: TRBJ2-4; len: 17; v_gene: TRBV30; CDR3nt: TGTGCCTGGAGTATACAACAGGGGACTAGCGGGAGGAACATTCAGTACTTC; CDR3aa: CAWSIQQGTSGRNIQYF
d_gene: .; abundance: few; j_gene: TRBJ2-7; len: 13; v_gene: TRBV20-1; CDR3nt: TGCAGTTCCAGGGGGAGGGCCTCCTACGAGCAGTACTTC; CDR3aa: CSSRGRASYEQYF
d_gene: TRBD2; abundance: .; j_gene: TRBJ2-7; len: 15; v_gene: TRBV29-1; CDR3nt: TGCAGCGTAGCCGGGACTAGTCCCTTCTCCTACGAGCAGTACTTC; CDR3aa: CSVAGTSPFSYEQYF
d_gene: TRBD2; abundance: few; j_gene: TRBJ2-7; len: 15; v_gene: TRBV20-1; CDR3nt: TGCAGTGCTAGGATACTAGCGGGAGACTGGTACGAGCAGTACTTC; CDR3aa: CSARILAGDWYEQYF
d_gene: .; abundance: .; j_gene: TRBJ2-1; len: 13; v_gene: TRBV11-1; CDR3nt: TGTGCCAGCAGCTTAAAATACTGGAATGAGCAGTTCTTC; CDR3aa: CASSLKYWNEQFF
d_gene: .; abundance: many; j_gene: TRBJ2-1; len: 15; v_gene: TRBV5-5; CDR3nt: TGTGCCAGCAGCTTTATGGGGGAATCAGTTAATGAGCAGTTCTTC; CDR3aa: CASSFMGESVNEQFF
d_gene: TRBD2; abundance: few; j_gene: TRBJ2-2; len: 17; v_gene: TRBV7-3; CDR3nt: TGTGCCAGCAGCTCTGCTCCTAGCGGGAGTTTATCCGGGGAGCTGTTTTTT; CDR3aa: CASSSAPSGSLSGELFF
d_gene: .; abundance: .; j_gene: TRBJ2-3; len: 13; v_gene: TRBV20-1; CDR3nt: TGCAGTGAGGTCCTCGCTAGCACAGATACGCAGTATTTT; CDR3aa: CSEVLASTDTQYF
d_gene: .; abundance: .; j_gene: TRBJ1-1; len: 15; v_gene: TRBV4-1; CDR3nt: TGCGCCAGCAGCCAAGATGCTGTAGGGGCCACTGAAGCTTTCTTT; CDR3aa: CASSQDAVGATEAFF
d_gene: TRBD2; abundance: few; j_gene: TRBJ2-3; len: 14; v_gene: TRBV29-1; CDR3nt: TGCAGCGTTGGCCAGACTAGCGGCACAGATACGCAGTATTTT; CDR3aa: CSVGQTSGTDTQYF
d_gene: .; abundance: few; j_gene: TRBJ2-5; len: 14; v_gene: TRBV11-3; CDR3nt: TGTGCCAGCAGCTCCTGGACTGACCAAGAGACCCAGTACTTC; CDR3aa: CASSSWTDQETQYF
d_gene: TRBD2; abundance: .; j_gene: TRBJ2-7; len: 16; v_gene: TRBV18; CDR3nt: TGTGCCAGCTCACCAGATAGCGGGAGGGCCAGGTACGAGCAGTACTTC; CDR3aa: CASSPDSGRARYEQYF
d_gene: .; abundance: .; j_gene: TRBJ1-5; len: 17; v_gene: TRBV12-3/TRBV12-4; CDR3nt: TGTGCCAGCAGCAGGGGTGGAGGGCCCTGGAGCAATCAGCCCCAGCATTTT; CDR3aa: CASSRGGGPWSNQPQHF
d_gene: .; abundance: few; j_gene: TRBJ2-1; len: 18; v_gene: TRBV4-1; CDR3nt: TGCGCCAGCAGCCAAGATTTCCGACTCGAGGGGACTTACAATGAGCAGTTCTTC; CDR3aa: CASSQDFRLEGTYNEQFF
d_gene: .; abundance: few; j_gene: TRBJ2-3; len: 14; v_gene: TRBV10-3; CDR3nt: TGTGCCATCAGGCTGGGGCAGGGCACAGATACGCAGTATTTT; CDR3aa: CAIRLGQGTDTQYF
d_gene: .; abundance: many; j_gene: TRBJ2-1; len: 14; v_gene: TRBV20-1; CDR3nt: TGCAGTGCTAGAGAGCGGGACGCCTACAATGAGCAGTTCTTC; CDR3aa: CSARERDAYNEQFF